This T cell receptor (beta chain) stems from a study of shared clonotypes between healthy human individuals. Study at large: Three plates each covered CD4 naive and memory; CD8 naive two, CD8 memory one.

Notes on this clone: Antigen: not known.

The V gene end was trimmed by 6 bases and the J gene end by 1 base; junction bases not matched to a gene: 4. Germline V gene data show CDR1 as MDHEN and CDR2 as SYDVKM. The CDR3 consists of 15 residues. General study findings and limits: The expectation was that sequencing depth would affect clonotype sharing among donors. A handful of donors held about 4.6% of naive CD4 clonotypes in common. A reduction in generation probabilities was seen for non-shared clonotypes relative to those shared by all four donors.

The assay was immunoSEQ multiplex PCR, and TCRdb's table has in-frame clones only and misses some. This sample has around 2.1 million clones; approximately 94% occur once, and the top ten carry around 0.13%. The TCR originated in a man between 18 and 29 years old in good health. V usage is TRBV28 and J usage is TRBJ2-4; TRBD2 matches 9 bases. Sequenced material: naive CD4+ T cells sorted from blood. Documented subset: CD45RA+ positively selected. The chain's CDR3 is CASSDSGGAKNIQYF. The CDR3 DNA sequence: TGTGCCAGCAGCGACAGCGGGGGGGCCAAAAACATTCAGTACTTC.